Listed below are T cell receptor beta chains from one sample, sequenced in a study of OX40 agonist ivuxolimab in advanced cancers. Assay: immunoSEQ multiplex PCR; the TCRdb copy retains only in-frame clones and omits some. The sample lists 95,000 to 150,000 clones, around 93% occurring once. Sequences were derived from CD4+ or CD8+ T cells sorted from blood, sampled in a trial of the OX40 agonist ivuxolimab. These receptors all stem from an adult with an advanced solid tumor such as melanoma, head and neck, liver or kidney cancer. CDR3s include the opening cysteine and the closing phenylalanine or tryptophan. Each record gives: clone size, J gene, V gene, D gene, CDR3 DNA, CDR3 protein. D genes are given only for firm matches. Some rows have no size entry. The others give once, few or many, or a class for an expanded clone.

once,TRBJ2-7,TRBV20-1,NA,TGCAGTGCCCGGGAGTACGAGCAGTACTTC,CSAREYEQYF
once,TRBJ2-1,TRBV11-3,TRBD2,TGTGCCAGCAGCGTATTAGCGGGGGCCAGCAATGAGCAGTTCTTC,CASSVLAGASNEQFF
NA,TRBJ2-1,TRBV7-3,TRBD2,TGTGCCAGCAGCTTACATGCGGGGGGGCAATACAATGAGCAGTTCTTC,CASSLHAGGQYNEQFF
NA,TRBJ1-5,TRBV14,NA,TGTGCCAGCAGCCAAGTTGGGATTCAGCCCCAGCATTTT,CASSQVGIQPQHF
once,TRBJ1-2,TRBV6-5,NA,TGTGCCAGCAGTTACTCGGGGGGTCGCTATGGCTACACCTTC,CASSYSGGRYGYTF
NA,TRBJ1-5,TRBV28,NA,TGTGCCAGCAGTCCTACTTCAGGACATCAGCCCCAGCATTTT,CASSPTSGHQPQHF
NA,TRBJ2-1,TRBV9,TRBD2,TGTGCCAGCAACCGAGAGGGACTAGCTGTCTATGAGCAGTTCTTC,CASNREGLAVYEQFF
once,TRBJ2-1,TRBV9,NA,TGTGCCAGCAGCGCCACCTACAATGAGCAGTTCTTC,CASSATYNEQFF
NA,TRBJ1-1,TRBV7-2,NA,TGTGCCAGCAGCCTGTACACTGAAGCTTTCTTT,CASSLYTEAFF
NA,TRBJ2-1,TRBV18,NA,TGTGCCAGCTCACCGGGTAGACAGAACAATGAGCAGTTCTTC,CASSPGRQNNEQFF
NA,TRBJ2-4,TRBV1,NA,TGCACCAGCAGCCACTGGCGGGGGGGCGAAAGGGCCAAAAACATTCAGTACTTC,CTSSHWRGGERAKNIQYF
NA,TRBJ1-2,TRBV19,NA,TGTGCCAGTAGTATGCAAGACAGTTATAATGGCTACACCTTC,CASSMQDSYNGYTF
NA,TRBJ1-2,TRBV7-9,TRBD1,TGTGCCAGCAGCCCAGCCGGGACAGGCGGCTCTGGCTACACCTTC,CASSPAGTGGSGYTF
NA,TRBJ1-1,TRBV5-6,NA,TGTGCCAGCAAACTCGGTGGGACAATGAACACTGAAGCTTTCTTT,CASKLGGTMNTEAFF
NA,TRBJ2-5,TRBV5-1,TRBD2,TGCGCCAGCAACCCTCAGCTTGCGGGGGGTCAAGAGACCCAGTACTTC,CASNPQLAGGQETQYF
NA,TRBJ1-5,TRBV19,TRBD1,TGTGCCAGTAATACCGGGACAGGGGGTAGTCAGCCCCAGCATTTT,CASNTGTGGSQPQHF
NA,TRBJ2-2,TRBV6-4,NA,TGTGCCAGCAGTGTAGCAGGGGCGAACACCGGGGAGCTGTTTTTT,CASSVAGANTGELFF
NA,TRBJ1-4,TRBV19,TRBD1,TGTGCCAGTAGTAGAAATTCCGGGACAGCTAATGAAAAACTGTTTTTT,CASSRNSGTANEKLFF
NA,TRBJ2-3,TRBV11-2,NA,TGTGCCAGCAGCTTGACCCCAAAAGGAGATACGCAGTATTTT,CASSLTPKGDTQYF
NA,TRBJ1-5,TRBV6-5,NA,TGTGCCAGCAAGGGGAGGGAAGGGAGCAATCAGCCCCAGCATTTT,CASKGREGSNQPQHF
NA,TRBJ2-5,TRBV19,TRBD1,TGTGCCAGTAGTCCTACAGGGGTAGGAAGTGAGACCCAGTACTTC,CASSPTGVGSETQYF
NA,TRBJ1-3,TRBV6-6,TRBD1,TGTGCCAGCAGTTACTCGAGGGACAGGGGCAACACCATATATTTT,CASSYSRDRGNTIYF
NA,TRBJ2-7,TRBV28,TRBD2,TGTGCCAGCAGTTTTCAGCGGGGCTCCCTGGGGCAGTACTTC,CASSFQRGSLGQYF
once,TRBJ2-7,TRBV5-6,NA,TGTGCCAGCAGCTTGGAGGGTCTAGGTTACGAGCAGTACTTC,CASSLEGLGYEQYF
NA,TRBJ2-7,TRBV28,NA,TGTGCCAGCAGACAAGCCTCCTACGAGCAGTACTTC,CASRQASYEQYF
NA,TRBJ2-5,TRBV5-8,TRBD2,TGTGCCAGCAGCCTGGGACTAGCTAAGGGGGAAGGAGAGACCCAGTACTTC,CASSLGLAKGEGETQYF
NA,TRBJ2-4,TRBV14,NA,TGTGCCAGCAGCCAAGATCTTGTCAGGGGAAGCATTCAGTACTTC,CASSQDLVRGSIQYF
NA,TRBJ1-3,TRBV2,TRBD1,TGTGCCAGCACCCCCCAGGGGGTACCAGGAAACACCATATATTTT,CASTPQGVPGNTIYF
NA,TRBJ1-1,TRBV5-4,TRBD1,TGTGCCAGCAGCTCCCCGGGACAGCCCGAGGGTTGGGCTTTCTTT,CASSSPGQPEGWAFF
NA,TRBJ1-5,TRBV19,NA,TGTGCCAGTAGTAGCGGAGGGTTGGGTCAGCCCCAGCATTTT,CASSSGGLGQPQHF
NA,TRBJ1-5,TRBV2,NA,TGTGCCAGCACCGGTTCCGATAAACAGCCCCAGCATTTT,CASTGSDKQPQHF
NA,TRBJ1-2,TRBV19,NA,TGTGCCAGTCGCTCGGGGGCAGATGGCTACACCTTC,CASRSGADGYTF
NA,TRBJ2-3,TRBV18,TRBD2,TGTGCCAGCTCACCACAATTGACTAGCGCGACTAGCACAGATACGCAGTATTTT,CASSPQLTSATSTDTQYF
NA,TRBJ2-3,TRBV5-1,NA,TGCGCCAGCAGCCCGAGCTCCTCAGGGCCAGATACGCAGTATTTT,CASSPSSSGPDTQYF
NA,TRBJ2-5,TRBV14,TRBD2,TGTGCCAGCAGCCAAGTATCTAGCGGGGGGGCCAAGACCCAGTACTTC,CASSQVSSGGAKTQYF
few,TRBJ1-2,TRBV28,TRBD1,TGTGCCAGCAGTTCCTATGGGACAGGGCGAGATGGCTACACCTTC,CASSSYGTGRDGYTF